The clone carrying this T cell receptor (beta chain) was seen a few times. Antigen specificity is unknown. PCR employed 60 Vbeta and 13 Jbeta primers. Clones were sequenced by immunoSEQ multiplex PCR, and TCRdb holds only the in-frame ones, with some missing. The sample records 200,000 to 250,000 clones, approximately 70% being singletons. This sample was included in a study of cytomegalovirus exposure and HLA in healthy donors. Study observations and caveats: Per published reports, the classifier diagnosed cytomegalovirus status with high specificity and sensitivity.

The source material was PBMCs. The origin of this receptor is a woman in her thirties in good health and CMV-seronegative.

CDR3 protein: CASSFIQGDYGYTF. In DNA form, the CDR3 reads TGCGCCAGCAGTTTCATCCAAGGGGACTATGGCTACACCTTC. The chain is built from TRBV5-1 and TRBJ1-2; D is perhaps TRBD1 (5 bases). The CDR3 loop spans 14 amino acids. The V end was cut by 5 bases, the J end by 3 bases, with 14 bases between. Per germline, CDR1 SGHRS and CDR2 YFSETQ.